Below are 8 T cell receptor beta chains sequenced from a single sample in a study of cytomegalovirus exposure and HLA in healthy donors. 60 Vbeta and 13 Jbeta primers were used in PCR. Some clones are missing from TCRdb's copy, which holds only in-frame ones; the method was immunoSEQ multiplex PCR. The data show about 140,000 clones, around 75% seen once. What was sequenced was PBMCs. The receptors were gathered from a female donor in good health and CMV-seronegative.

DNA of the CDR3: TGTGCCAGCAGTTTGCCCCAGGGGGAGCAGTACTTC. It translates to CASSLPQGEQYF. The chain joins TRBV27 to TRBJ2-7, with TRBD1 as a possible D gene (6 bases). The germline V gene encodes CDR1 MNHEY and CDR2 SMNVEV (reference sequence). The length of the CDR3 is 12 residues. V was cut by 3 bases and J by 7 bases, with 10 bases left in between.

This sequence joins TRBV6-1 and TRBJ1-2; D call uncertain. The CDR3 contains 14 residues. Trimming stripped 3 bases from V and 7 bases from J, with 15 bases between. Germline-derived CDR1 and CDR2 are MNHNS and SASEGT. Here the CDR3 reads CASSDLESSSGYTF. For the CDR3, the DNA is TGTGCCAGCAGTGATCTTGAAAGTAGCAGTGGCTACACCTTC.

In regard to this clone: Compared with germline, one end of the junction differs, possibly owing to a read error. The genes are TRBV7-7 and TRBJ2-1; 10 nucleotides agree with TRBD2. Germline V gene lookup returns CDR1 SSHAT and CDR2 FNYEAQ (reference sequence). The CDR3 runs to 14 residues. The DNA for the CDR3 is TGTGCTAGCAGCTTCGGGACTAGCGATGCTGAGCAGTTCTTC. Its translation: CASSFGTSDAEQFF.

Only a few counts were recorded for this clone. The V and J genes are TRBV27 and TRBJ2-2, with D possibly TRBD1 on 5 matching bases. Trimming took off 5 bases at V and 0 bases at J, with 7 bases between the two ends. The CDR3 is made up of 14 amino acids. The V gene's germline CDR1 is MNHEY and CDR2 SMNVEV (reference sequence). This CDR3 reads CASSLGANTGELFF. The CDR3 coding sequence is TGTGCCAGCAGTCTAGGGGCGAACACCGGGGAGCTGTTTTTT.

The chain uses TRBV5-1 and TRBJ2-3; 7 bases align to TRBD1. Germline V CDR1 and CDR2: SGHRS, YFSETQ. The length of the CDR3 is 15 residues. J lost 1 base, V lost 4 bases, and 6 bases had no gene match. The CDR3 spells CASSPRQGRTDTQYF. The CDR3, as DNA: TGCGCCAGCAGCCCCCGACAGGGCCGCACAGATACGCAGTATTTT.

The rearrangement links TRBV5-4 to TRBJ2-7; weak D call: TRBD2 (6 bases). CDR3 size: 13 residues. The V and J ends lost 5 bases and 6 bases respectively, with 15 bases between them. Germline CDR1 reads SGHNT; CDR2 reads YYREEE (reference sequence). CDR3: CASSLYGGAEQYF. The CDR3 DNA sequence: TGTGCCAGCAGTTTATACGGGGGAGCCGAGCAGTACTTC. The complete variable domain, with remaining parts taken from reference TRBV5-4 and TRBJ2-7, reads ETGVTQSPTHLIKTRGQQVTLRCSSQSGHNTVSWYQQALGQGPQFIFQYYREEENGRGNFPPRFSGLQFPNYSSELNVNALELDDSALYLCASSLYGGAEQYFGPGTRLTVT.

V and J are TRBV29-1 and TRBJ2-5, with D perhaps matching TRBD1 (5 bases). The germline gives CDR1 SQVTM, CDR2 ANQGSEA. Trimming left V 1 base short and J 5 bases short, with 8 bases between. This CDR3 is 12 amino acids long. Here the CDR3 reads CSVEVGAETQYF. CDR3 in DNA: TGCAGCGTTGAAGTAGGGGCCGAGACCCAGTACTTC.

Here the CDR3 DNA reads TGCGTCAGACGGGACTCGACGAATGAGCAGTTCTTC. The encoded protein is CVRRDSTNEQFF. The chain joins TRBV29-1 to TRBJ2-1; the D gene is possibly TRBD2 (6 bases). This CDR3 has 12 amino acids. CDR1 and CDR2 from the germline V gene are SQVTM and ANQGSEA.